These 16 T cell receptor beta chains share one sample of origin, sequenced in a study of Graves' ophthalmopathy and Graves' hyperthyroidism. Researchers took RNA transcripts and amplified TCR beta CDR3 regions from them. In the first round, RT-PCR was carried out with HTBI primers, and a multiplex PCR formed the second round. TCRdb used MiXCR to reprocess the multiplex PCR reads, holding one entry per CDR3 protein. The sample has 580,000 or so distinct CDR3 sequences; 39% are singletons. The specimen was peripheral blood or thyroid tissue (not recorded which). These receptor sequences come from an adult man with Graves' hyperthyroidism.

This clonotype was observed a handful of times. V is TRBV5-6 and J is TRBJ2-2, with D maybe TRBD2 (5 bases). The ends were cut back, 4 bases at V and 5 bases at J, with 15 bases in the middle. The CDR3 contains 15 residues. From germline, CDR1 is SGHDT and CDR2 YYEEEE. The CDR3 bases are TGTGCCAGCAGCCTTCCGGGATTTGAGACCGGGGAGCTGTTTTTT. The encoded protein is CASSLPGFETGELFF.

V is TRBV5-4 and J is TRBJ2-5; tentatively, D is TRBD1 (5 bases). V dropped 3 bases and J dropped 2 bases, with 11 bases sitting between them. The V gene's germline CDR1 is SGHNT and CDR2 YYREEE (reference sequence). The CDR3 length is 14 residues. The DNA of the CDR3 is TGTGCCAGCAGCTCCGCCCCAGGGCAAGAGACCCAGTACTTC. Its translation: CASSSAPGQETQYF.

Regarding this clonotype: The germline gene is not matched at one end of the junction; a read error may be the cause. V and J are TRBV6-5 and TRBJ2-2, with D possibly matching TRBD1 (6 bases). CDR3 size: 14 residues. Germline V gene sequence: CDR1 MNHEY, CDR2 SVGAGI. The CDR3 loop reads CAGSVTGWAGELFF. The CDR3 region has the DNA TGTGCCGGCAGCGTTACAGGGTGGGCCGGGGAGCTGTTTTTT.

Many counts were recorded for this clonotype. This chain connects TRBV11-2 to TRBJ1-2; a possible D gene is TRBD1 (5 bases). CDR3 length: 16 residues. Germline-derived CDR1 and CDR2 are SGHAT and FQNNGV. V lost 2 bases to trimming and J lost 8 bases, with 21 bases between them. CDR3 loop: CASSLKKGTVGYGYTF. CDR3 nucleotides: TGTGCCAGCAGCTTAAAGAAGGGGACGGTAGGGTACGGCTACACCTTC.

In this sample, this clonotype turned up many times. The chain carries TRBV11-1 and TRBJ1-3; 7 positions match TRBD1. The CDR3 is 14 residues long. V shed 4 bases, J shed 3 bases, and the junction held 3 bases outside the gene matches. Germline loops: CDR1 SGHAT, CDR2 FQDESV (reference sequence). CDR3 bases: TGTGCCAGCAGCTCCAGGGGGATTGGAAACACCATATATTTT. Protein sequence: CASSSRGIGNTIYF.

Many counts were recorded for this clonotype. DNA for the CDR3: TGCAGTGCTAGAGATCGCGGGACAGGGAACACTGAAGCTTTCTTT. Its translation: CSARDRGTGNTEAFF. This chain connects TRBV20-1 to TRBJ1-1; TRBD1 aligns across 8 bases. CDR3 length: 15 residues. CDR1 is DFQATT, CDR2 SNEGSKA, per germline (reference sequence). V shed 0 bases, J shed 1 base, and the junction held 4 bases outside the gene matches.

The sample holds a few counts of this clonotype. CDR3 sequence: CASSIGQDGEQFF. CDR3 DNA sequence: TGTGCCAGTAGTATAGGGCAGGATGGAGAGCAGTTCTTC. The chain employs TRBV19 and TRBJ2-7, with D unclear. The J call may be incorrect, as the DNA end agrees better with TRBJ2-1. CDR3 length equals 13 residues. Germline V gene lookup returns CDR1 LNHDA and CDR2 SQIVND (reference sequence).

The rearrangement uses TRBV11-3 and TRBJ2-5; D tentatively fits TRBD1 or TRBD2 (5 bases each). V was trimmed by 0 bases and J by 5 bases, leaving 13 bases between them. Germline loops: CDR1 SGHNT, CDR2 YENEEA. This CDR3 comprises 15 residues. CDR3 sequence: CASSLDHGGDETQYF. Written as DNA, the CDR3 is TGTGCCAGCAGCTTAGATCATGGGGGTGACGAGACCCAGTACTTC.

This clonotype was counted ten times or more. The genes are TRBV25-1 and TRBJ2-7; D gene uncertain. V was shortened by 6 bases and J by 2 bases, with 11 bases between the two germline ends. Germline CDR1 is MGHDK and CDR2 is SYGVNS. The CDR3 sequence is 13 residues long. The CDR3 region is CASRKPETYEQYF. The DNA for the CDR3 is TGTGCCAGCAGGAAACCAGAGACCTACGAGCAGTACTTC.

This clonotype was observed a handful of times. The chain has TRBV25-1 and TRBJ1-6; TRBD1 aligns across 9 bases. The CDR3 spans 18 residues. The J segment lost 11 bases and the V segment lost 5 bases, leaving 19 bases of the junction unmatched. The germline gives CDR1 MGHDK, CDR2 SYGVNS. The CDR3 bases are TGTGCCAGCAGTTTAGGGCGGACAGGGGAGACCTCCCAACCACCCCTCCACTTT. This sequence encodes CASSLGRTGETSQPPLHF.

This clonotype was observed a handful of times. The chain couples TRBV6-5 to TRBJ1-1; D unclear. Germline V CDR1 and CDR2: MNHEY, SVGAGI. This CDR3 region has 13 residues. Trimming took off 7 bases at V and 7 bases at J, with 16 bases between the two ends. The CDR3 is CASNGDVGVEAFF. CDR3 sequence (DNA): TGTGCCAGCAATGGAGATGTCGGGGTTGAAGCTTTCTTT.

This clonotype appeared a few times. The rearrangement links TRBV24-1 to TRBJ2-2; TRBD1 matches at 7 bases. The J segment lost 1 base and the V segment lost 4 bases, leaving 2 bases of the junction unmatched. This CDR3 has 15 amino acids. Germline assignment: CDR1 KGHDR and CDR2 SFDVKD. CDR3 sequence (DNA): TGTGCCACCAGTGAGACAGGGCTGAACACCGGGGAGCTGTTTTTT. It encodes CATSETGLNTGELFF.

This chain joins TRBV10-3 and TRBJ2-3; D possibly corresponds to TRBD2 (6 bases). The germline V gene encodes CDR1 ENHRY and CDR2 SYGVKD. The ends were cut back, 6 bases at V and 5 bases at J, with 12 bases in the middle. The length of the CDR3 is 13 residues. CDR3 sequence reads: CAISRDSLDTQYF. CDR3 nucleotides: TGTGCCATCAGCAGGGACTCTTTAGATACGCAGTATTTT.

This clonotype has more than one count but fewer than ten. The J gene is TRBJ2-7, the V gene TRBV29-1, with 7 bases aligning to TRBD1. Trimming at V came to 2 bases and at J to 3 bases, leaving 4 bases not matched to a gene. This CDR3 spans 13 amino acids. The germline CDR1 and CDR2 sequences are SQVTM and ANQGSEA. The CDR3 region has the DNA TGCAGCGTTGAAACAGGGGCCCACTACGAGCAGTACTTC. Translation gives CSVETGAHYEQYF.

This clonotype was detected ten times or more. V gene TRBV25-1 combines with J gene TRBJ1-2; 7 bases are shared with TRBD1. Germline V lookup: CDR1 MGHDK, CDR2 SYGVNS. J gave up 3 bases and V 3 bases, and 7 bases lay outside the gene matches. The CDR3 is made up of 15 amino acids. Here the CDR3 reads CASSEFGGGDYGYTF. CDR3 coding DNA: TGTGCCAGCAGTGAGTTCGGAGGGGGCGACTATGGCTACACCTTC.

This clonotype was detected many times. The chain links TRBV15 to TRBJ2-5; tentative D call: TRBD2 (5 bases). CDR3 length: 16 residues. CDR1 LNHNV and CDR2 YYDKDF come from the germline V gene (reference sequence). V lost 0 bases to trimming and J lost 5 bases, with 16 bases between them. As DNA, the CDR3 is TGTGCCACCAGCAGAGATCGGGCTAGCATAGGGGAGACCCAGTACTTC. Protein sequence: CATSRDRASIGETQYF.